This T cell receptor (beta chain) was obtained from a study of blood T cell repertoires in COVID-19. On the study more broadly: The study drew acute and convalescent COVID-19 samples from the United States, Italy and Spain. The analysed material was cDNA or gDNA that came from T cells, B-cell-depleted T cells, or PBMCs.

In the original processing: Nucleated cell counts were estimated from reference gene primer amplification. The table came from immunoSEQ multiplex PCR; TCRdb's copy has only in-frame clones and leaves some out. The V and J calls and clone size come from that table; D and trimming were worked out from the DNA. Of about 130,000 clones in the sample, about 79% are singletons; the top ten hold about a sixth. Germline V lookup: CDR1 LGHDT, CDR2 YNNKEL (reference sequence). This CDR3 has 14 residues. Unmatched junction bases numbered 2, after V lost 1 base and J lost 6 bases. In this sample, this clone turned up a few times.

The clonotype comes from a woman aged 45-65 years with acute or convalescent COVID-19. The chain recombines TRBV3-1 (or the pseudogene TRBV3-2) with TRBJ2-2; the match to TRBD1 covers 7 bases. Sample: peripheral blood. CDR3 nucleotides: TGTGCCAGCAGCCAAGGACAGGGCCCCGGGGAGCTGTTTTTT. Amino acid sequence: CASSQGQGPGELFF.